The 14 T cell receptor beta chains given below trace back to one sample, sequenced in a study of OX40 agonist ivuxolimab in advanced cancers. Libraries were prepared by immunoSEQ multiplex PCR; TCRdb keeps only in-frame clonotypes and omits some of them. Of under 70,000 clones listed, about 85% are singletons. The sample was CD4+ or CD8+ T cells sorted from blood, taken in a trial of the OX40 agonist ivuxolimab. These receptors originate from an adult with an advanced solid tumor such as melanoma, head and neck, liver or kidney cancer.

The chain recombines TRBV9 with TRBJ2-6; 9 bases line up with TRBD1. Germline-derived CDR1 and CDR2 are SGDLS and YYNGEE. The CDR3 has 19 residues. V was clipped by 4 bases and J by 4 bases; unmatched bases: 15. CDR3: CASSPHDRGYQPGANVLTF. The CDR3 DNA is TGTGCCAGCAGCCCCCACGACAGGGGGTACCAACCGGGGGCCAACGTCCTGACTTTC.

The V and J genes are TRBV19 and TRBJ2-5; tentatively, D is TRBD1 or TRBD2 (6 bases each). The CDR3 consists of 16 residues. Looked up from germline, CDR1 is LNHDA and CDR2 is SQIVND (reference sequence). Trimming left V 6 bases short and J 3 bases short, with 20 bases between. The CDR3 nucleotides are TGTGCCAGTAGCCCCCAGGGCAGGGGCGGGGAAGAGACCCAGTACTTC. This gives the protein CASSPQGRGGEETQYF.

The CDR3 spells CASSISAGPSSYNSPLHF. In nucleotides, the CDR3 is TGTGCCAGTAGTATTTCAGCTGGGCCGAGCTCCTATAATTCACCCCTCCACTTT. The chain carries TRBV19 and TRBJ1-6, with no clear D. V gave up 3 bases and J gave up 0 bases, with 15 bases separating them. This CDR3 comprises 18 residues. Germline V gene data show CDR1 as LNHDA and CDR2 as SQIVND (reference sequence). The full variable domain, completed using reference TRBV19 and TRBJ1-6, is DGGITQSPKYLFRKEGQNVTLSCEQNLNHDAMYWYRQDPGQGLRLIYYSQIVNDFQKGDIAEGYSVSREKKESFPLTVTSAQKNPTAFYLCASSISAGPSSYNSPLHFGNGTRLTVT.

A few counts support this clone. CDR3 nucleotide sequence: TGTGCCAGTAGTATTTACAGAAGCTCCTACAATGAGCAGTTCTTC. Encoded protein: CASSIYRSSYNEQFF. The chain is built from TRBV19 and TRBJ2-1; D is unresolved. V was cut by 3 bases and J by 0 bases, with 9 bases left in between. The CDR3 has 15 amino acids. Per germline, CDR1 LNHDA and CDR2 SQIVND (reference sequence). The whole variable domain, filled in from reference TRBV19 and TRBJ2-1, reads DGGITQSPKYLFRKEGQNVTLSCEQNLNHDAMYWYRQDPGQGLRLIYYSQIVNDFQKGDIAEGYSVSREKKESFPLTVTSAQKNPTAFYLCASSIYRSSYNEQFFGPGTRLTVL.

This chain uses TRBV2 with TRBJ2-7, with 11 bases lining up with TRBD2. Unmatched junction bases numbered 10, after V lost 6 bases and J lost 0 bases. The CDR3 sequence is 17 residues long. Looked up from germline, CDR1 is SNHLY and CDR2 is FYNNEI. The CDR3 DNA reads TGTGCCAGCAGATCCGGGACTAGCGGTTTCAGCTCCTACGAGCAGTACTTC. Its translation: CASRSGTSGFSSYEQYF. Full variable domain (outside the CDR3, taken from reference TRBV2 and TRBJ2-7): EPEVTQTPSHQVTQMGQEVILRCVPISNHLYFYWYRQILGQKVEFLVSFYNNEISEKSEIFDDQFSVERPDGSNFTLKIRSTKLEDSAMYFCASRSGTSGFSSYEQYFGPGTRLTVT.

This chain uses TRBV4-1 with TRBJ2-6, with D hard to call. The CDR3 contains 15 residues. CDR1 and CDR2 from the germline V gene are MGHRA and YSYEKL. Between the trimmed V and J ends, which lost 4 bases and 0 bases, there was a span of 7 bases. The CDR3 loop reads CASSLLYSGANVLTF. CDR3 bases: TGCGCCAGCAGCCTCCTATACTCTGGGGCCAACGTCCTGACTTTC.

This chain uses TRBV27 with TRBJ2-1, with 15 nucleotides matching TRBD2. V gave up 1 base and J gave up 7 bases; unmatched junction bases: 8. CDR1 and CDR2 from the germline V gene are MNHEY and SMNVEV (reference sequence). The CDR3 totals 18 residues. CDR3 nucleotides: TGTGCCAGCAGTTTATATATGGGGGGACTAGCGGGGGGAAATGAGCAGTTCTTC. Protein: CASSLYMGGLAGGNEQFF.

V usage is TRBV28 and J usage is TRBJ2-7; TRBD1 is a possible D gene (6 bases). CDR1 MDHEN and CDR2 SYDVKM come from the germline V gene. This CDR3 spans 10 amino acids. V was trimmed by 8 bases and J by 9 bases, leaving 11 bases between them. CDR3 sequence reads: CASAGVVQYF. The CDR3 DNA reads TGTGCCAGCGCAGGGGTCGTGCAGTACTTC.

The chain links TRBV5-1 to TRBJ2-3; no definite D call. V was shortened by 4 bases and J by 6 bases, with 9 bases between the two germline ends. This CDR3 is 12 amino acids long. Germline CDR1 SGHRS, CDR2 YFSETQ. CDR3 in amino acids: CASSEARDTQYF. The CDR3 DNA reads TGCGCCAGCAGCGAAGCGAGGGATACGCAGTATTTT.

The chain is built from TRBV5-1 and TRBJ1-4, with D possibly being TRBD1 (6 bases). CDR3 length: 14 residues. Trimming removed 7 bases from V and 8 bases from J, with 18 bases in between. Germline CDR1 is SGHRS and CDR2 is YFSETQ. CDR3 sequence reads: CASARGEEGEKLFF. In DNA, the CDR3 is TGCGCCAGCGCTAGGGGGGAAGAAGGAGAAAAACTGTTTTTT.

The chain recombines TRBV7-3 with TRBJ2-1; the D is unclear. Trimming stripped 4 bases from V and 13 bases from J, with 11 bases between. This CDR3 has 11 residues. Germline V gene sequence: CDR1 SGHTA, CDR2 FQGTGA. CDR3 sequence (DNA): TGTGCCAGCAGCTCTCCTAGAAGTCAGTTCTTC. Its protein is CASSSPRSQFF.

The rearrangement joins TRBV19 to TRBJ1-5, with D unclear. Per germline, CDR1 LNHDA and CDR2 SQIVND (reference sequence). Trimming removed 5 bases from V and 2 bases from J, with 16 bases in between. The CDR3 totals 16 residues. The CDR3 region is CASSSSQPSRNQPQHF. The CDR3 nucleotides are TGTGCCAGTAGTTCCTCCCAGCCATCGCGCAATCAGCCCCAGCATTTT.

The rearrangement links TRBV16 to TRBJ1-2, with 9 bases fitting TRBD1. CDR3 size: 16 residues. The germline gives CDR1 KGHSY, CDR2 FQNENV. Unmatched junction bases numbered 12, after V lost 2 bases and J lost 8 bases. Written as DNA, the CDR3 is TGTGCCAGCAGCCAAAGTGAGCACAGGGGGCGGCGGGGCTACACCTTC. Translated: CASSQSEHRGRRGYTF.

The chain links TRBV28 to TRBJ2-7; TRBD1 matches at 10 bases. Germline CDR1 and CDR2: MDHEN and SYDVKM. V was pared by 6 bases and J by 5 bases, with 7 bases of the junction left unmatched. The CDR3 sequence is 14 residues long. The DNA of the CDR3 is TGTGCCAGCAGCCTGGGGACAGGGGAGGACGAGCAGTACTTC. This sequence encodes CASSLGTGEDEQYF.